The clone carrying this TCR beta chain was observed a few times. The antigen remains undetermined. The data are from a study of cytomegalovirus exposure and HLA in healthy donors. Across the study: The early release's HLA-typed donors yielded about 85 million unique TCRs. Under 85% of more than 300 genotyped donors fell in the Caucasian-associated ancestry cluster. Study-level points and caveats: In vitro data verified a few CMV-associated chains as specific for CMV antigens.

Researchers ran the PCR with 60 Vbeta and 13 Jbeta primers. The table came from immunoSEQ multiplex PCR; TCRdb's copy has only in-frame clones and leaves some out. The sample consists of fewer than 140,000 clones, about two thirds of them appearing once. Per the germline V gene, CDR1 is SGHRS and CDR2 is YFSETQ. This CDR3 contains 14 residues. The V end was cut by 4 bases, the J end by 4 bases, with 14 bases between. The source of this sequence is a boy younger than 18 in good health and CMV-seronegative. Input material: PBMCs. The chain is built from TRBV5-1 and TRBJ1-2; D unclear. The CDR3 DNA reads TGCGCCAGCAGCCTAGAACCCTTATTCTATGGCTACACCTTC. Translating it yields CASSLEPLFYGYTF.